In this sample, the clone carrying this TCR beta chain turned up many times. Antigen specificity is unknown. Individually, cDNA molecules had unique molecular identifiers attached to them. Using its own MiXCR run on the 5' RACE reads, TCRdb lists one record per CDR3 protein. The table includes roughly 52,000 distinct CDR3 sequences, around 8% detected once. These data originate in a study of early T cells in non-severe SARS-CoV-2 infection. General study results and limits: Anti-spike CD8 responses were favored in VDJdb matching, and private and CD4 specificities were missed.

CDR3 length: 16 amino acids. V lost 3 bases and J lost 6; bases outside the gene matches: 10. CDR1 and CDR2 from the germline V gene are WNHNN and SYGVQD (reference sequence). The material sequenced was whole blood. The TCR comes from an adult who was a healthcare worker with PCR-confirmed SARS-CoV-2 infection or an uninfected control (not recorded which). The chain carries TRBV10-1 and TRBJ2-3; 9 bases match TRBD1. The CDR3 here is CASSEKLQGALDTQYF. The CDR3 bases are TGCGCCAGCAGTGAAAAGCTACAGGGGGCCCTGGATACGCAGTATTTT.